The T cell receptor beta chain described here comes from a study of OX40 agonist ivuxolimab in advanced cancers. The wider study: Dose-escalation subjects each had hepatocellular carcinoma, melanoma, renal cell or head and neck cancer.

Assay used: immunoSEQ multiplex PCR; TCRdb lists only in-frame clones, some missing. The sample has 70,000 to 95,000 clones; roughly 94% are singletons. If patients had autoimmune disease history or systemic immunosuppression, they were excluded. Blood got drawn at baseline, again on cycle 4 day 1, and then on cycle 7 day 1. The CDR3 spans 17 residues. V was trimmed by 2 bases and J by 3 bases, leaving 17 bases between them. Germline V gene lookup returns CDR1 MNHEY and CDR2 SMNVEV (reference sequence). Whole-study results and caveats: On average, CD8+ T cells had more expanded clones than CD4+.

A note on this clone: Its antigen is not known.

The rearrangement uses TRBV27 and TRBJ1-5; possible D gene TRBD1, 6 bases. Specimen: CD4+ or CD8+ T cells sorted from blood, collected in a trial of the OX40 agonist ivuxolimab. This TCR came from an adult with an advanced solid tumor such as melanoma, head and neck, liver or kidney cancer. The CDR3 protein is CASSLLPGDVVNQPQHF. Written as DNA, the CDR3 is TGTGCCAGCAGTTTACTTCCAGGGGATGTAGTCAATCAGCCCCAGCATTTT.